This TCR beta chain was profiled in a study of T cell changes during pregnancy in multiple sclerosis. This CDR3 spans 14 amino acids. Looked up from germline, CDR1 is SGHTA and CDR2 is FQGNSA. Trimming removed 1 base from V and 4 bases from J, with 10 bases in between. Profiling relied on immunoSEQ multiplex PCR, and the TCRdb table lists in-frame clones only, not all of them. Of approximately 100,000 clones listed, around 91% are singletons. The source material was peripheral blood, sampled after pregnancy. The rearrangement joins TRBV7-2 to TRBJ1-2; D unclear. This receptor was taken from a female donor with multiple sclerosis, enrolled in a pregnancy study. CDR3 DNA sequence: TGTGCCAGCAGCTTAGTGGCAGCGCTCTATGGCTACACCTTC. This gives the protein CASSLVAALYGYTF. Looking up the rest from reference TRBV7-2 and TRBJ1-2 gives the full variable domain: GAGVSQSPSNKVTEKGKDVELRCDPISGHTALYWYRQSLGQGLEFLIYFQGNSAPDKSGLPSDRFSAERTGGSVSTLTIQRTQQEDSAVYLCASSLVAALYGYTFGSGTRLTVV.